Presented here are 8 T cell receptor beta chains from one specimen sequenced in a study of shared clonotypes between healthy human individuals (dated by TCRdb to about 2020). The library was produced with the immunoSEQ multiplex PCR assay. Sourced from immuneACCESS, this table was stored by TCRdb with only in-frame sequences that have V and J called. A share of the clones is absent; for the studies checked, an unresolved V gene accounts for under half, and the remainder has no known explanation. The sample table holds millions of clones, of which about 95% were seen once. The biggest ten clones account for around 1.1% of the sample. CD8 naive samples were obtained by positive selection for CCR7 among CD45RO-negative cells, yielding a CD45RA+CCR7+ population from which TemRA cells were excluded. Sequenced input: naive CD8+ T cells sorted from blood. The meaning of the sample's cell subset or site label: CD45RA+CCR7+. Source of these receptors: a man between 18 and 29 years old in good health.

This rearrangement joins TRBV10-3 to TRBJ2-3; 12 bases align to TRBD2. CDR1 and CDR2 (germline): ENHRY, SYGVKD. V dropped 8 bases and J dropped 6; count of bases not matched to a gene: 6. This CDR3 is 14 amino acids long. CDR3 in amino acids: CAISPSGRDDTQYF. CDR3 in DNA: TGTGCCATCTCCCCTAGCGGGAGGGATGATACGCAGTATTTT.

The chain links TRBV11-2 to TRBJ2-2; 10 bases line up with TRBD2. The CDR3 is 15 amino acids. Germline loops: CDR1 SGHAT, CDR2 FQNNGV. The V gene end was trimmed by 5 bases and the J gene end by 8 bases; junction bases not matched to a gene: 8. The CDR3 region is CASSEGLAGVGELFF. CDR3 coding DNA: TGTGCCAGCAGCGAGGGGCTAGCGGGAGTTGGGGAGCTGTTTTTT.

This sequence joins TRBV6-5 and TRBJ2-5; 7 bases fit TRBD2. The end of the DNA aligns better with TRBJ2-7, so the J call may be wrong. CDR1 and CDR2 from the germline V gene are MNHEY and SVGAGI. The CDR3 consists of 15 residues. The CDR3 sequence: CASSYVGGTAYEQYF. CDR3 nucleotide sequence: TGTGCCAGCAGTTACGTCGGGGGGACGGCCTACGAGCAGTACTTC.

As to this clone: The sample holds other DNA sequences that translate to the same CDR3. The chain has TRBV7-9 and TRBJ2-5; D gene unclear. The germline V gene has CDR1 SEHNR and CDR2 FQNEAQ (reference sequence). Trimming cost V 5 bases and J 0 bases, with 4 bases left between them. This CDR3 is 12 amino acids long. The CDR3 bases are TGTGCCAGCAGCCCAGACCAAGAGACCCAGTACTTC. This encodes CASSPDQETQYF.

CDR3 in amino acids: CASSPETSGRSDTQYF. CDR3 sequence (DNA): TGCGCCAGCAGCCCAGAGACTAGCGGGAGGTCAGATACGCAGTATTTT. V usage is TRBV5-1 and J usage is TRBJ2-3; 13 bases are shared with TRBD2. The junction had 6 bases not matched to a gene; V was cut back by 4 bases and J by 4 bases. The CDR3 is 16 residues long. Germline values: CDR1 SGHRS, CDR2 YFSETQ. The variable domain in full, with the rest retrieved from reference TRBV5-1 and TRBJ2-3, is KAGVTQTPRYLIKTRGQQVTLSCSPISGHRSVSWYQQTPGQGLQFLFEYFSETQRNKGNFPGRFSGRQFSNSRSEMNVSTLELGDSALYLCASSPETSGRSDTQYFGPGTRLTVL.

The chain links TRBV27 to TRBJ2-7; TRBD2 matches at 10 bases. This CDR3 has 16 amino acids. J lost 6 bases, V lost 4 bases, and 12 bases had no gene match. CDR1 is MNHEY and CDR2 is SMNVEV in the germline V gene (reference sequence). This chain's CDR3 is CASSWERGGLTTEQYF. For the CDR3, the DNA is TGTGCCAGCAGTTGGGAGCGGGGGGGCCTGACTACCGAGCAGTACTTC.

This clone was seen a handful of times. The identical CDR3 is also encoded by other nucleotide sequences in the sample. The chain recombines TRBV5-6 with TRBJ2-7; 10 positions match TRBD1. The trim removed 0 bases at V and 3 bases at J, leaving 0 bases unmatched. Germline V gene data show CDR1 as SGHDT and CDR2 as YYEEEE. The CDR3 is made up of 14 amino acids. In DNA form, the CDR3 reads TGTGCCAGCAGCTTGGGGACAGGGGGCTACGAGCAGTACTTC. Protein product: CASSLGTGGYEQYF.

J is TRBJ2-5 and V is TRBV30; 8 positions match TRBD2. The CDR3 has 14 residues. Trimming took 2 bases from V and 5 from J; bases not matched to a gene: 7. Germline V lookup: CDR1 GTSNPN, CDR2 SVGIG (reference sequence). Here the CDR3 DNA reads TGTGCCTGGAGTCAACTTAGCGGGGCTGAGACCCAGTACTTC. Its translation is CAWSQLSGAETQYF.